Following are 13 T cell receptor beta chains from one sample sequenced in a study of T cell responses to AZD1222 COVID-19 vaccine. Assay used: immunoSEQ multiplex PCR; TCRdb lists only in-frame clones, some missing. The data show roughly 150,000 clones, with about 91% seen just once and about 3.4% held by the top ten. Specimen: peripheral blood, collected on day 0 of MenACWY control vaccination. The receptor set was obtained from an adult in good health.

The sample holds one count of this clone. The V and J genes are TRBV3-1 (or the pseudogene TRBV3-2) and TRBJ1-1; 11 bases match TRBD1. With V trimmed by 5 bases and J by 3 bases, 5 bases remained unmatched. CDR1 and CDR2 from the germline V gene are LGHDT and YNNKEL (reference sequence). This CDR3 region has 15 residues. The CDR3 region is CASSVRDRGDTEAFF. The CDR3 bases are TGTGCCAGCAGCGTCCGGGACAGGGGGGACACTGAAGCTTTCTTT.

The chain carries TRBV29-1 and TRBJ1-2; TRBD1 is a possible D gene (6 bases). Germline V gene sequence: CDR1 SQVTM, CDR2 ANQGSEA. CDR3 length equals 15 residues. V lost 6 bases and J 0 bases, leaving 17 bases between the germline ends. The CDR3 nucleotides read TGCAGCGTGGGTGTTGGGGGGGCGGCTAACTATGGCTACACCTTC. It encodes CSVGVGGAANYGYTF.

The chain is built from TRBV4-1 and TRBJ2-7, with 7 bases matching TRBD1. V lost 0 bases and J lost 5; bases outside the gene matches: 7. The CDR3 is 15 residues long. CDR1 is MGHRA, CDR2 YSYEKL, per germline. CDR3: CASSQDPGQLNEQYF. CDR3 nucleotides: TGCGCCAGCAGCCAAGATCCGGGACAGTTAAACGAGCAGTACTTC.

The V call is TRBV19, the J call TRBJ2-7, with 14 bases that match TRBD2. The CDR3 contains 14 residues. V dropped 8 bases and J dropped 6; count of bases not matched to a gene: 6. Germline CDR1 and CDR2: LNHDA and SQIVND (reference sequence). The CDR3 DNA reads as TGTGCCAGTTCGGGACTAGCGGGAGTTGGCGAGCAGTACTTC. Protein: CASSGLAGVGEQYF.

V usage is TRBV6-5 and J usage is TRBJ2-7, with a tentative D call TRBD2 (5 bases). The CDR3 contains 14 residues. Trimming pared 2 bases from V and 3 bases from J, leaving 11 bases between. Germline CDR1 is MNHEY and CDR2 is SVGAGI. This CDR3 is CASSYREGHYEQYF. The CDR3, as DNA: TGTGCCAGCAGTTACCGTGAGGGCCACTACGAGCAGTACTTC.

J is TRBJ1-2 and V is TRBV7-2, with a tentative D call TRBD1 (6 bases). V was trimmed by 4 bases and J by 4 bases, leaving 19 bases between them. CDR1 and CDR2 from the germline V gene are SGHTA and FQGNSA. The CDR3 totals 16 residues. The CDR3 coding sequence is TGTGCCAGCAGCTCTTATCCAGGGGCCACCTTCTATGGCTACACCTTC. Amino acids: CASSSYPGATFYGYTF.

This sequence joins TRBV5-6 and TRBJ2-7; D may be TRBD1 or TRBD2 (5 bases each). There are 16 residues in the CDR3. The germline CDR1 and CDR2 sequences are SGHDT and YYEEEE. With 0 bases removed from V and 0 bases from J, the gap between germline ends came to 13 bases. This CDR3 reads CASSLGGFGSSYEQYF. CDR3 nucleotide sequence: TGTGCCAGCAGCTTGGGGGGGTTCGGAAGCTCCTACGAGCAGTACTTC.

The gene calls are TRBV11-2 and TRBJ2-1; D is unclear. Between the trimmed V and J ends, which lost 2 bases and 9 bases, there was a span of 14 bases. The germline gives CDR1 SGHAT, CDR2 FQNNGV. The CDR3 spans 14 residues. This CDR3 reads CASSLRSQEAEQFF. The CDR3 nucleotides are TGTGCCAGCAGCTTAAGGTCTCAAGAGGCTGAGCAGTTCTTC.

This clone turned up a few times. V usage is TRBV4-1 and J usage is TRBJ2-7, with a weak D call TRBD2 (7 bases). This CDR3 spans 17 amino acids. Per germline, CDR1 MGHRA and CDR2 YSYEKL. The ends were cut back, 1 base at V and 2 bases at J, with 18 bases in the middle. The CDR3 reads CASSQAALRGTTYEQYF. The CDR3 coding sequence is TGCGCCAGCAGCCAAGCCGCTTTGCGGGGGACAACCTACGAGCAGTACTTC.

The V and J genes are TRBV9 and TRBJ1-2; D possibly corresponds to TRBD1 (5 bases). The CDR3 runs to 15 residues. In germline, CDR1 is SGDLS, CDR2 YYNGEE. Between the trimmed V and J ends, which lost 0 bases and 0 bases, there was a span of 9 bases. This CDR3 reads CASSVAGRANYGYTF. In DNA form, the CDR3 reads TGTGCCAGCAGCGTAGCTGGCAGGGCTAACTATGGCTACACCTTC.

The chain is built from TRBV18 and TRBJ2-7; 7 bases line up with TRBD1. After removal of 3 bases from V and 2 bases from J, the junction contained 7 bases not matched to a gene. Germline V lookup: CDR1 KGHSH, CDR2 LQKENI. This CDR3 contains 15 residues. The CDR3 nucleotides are TGTGCCAGCTCACCGTCCTGGACAGGAGCCTACGAGCAGTACTTC. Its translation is CASSPSWTGAYEQYF.

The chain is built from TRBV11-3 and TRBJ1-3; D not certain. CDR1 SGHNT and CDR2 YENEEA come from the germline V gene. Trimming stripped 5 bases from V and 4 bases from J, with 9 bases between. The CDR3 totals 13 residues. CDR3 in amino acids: CASSPPGGNTIYF. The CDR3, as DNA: TGTGCCAGCAGCCCTCCTGGAGGAAACACCATATATTTT.

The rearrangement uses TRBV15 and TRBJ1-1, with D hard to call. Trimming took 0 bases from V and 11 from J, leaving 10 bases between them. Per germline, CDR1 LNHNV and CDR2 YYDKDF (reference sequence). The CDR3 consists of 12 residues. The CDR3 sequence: CATSRDQDGAFF. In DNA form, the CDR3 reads TGTGCCACCAGCAGAGATCAGGATGGGGCTTTCTTT.